This T cell receptor (beta chain) was sequenced for a study of neoadjuvant anti-PD-1 for oral cavity cancer. Turning to the study itself: Patients without progression got a fourth dose around day 43. Whole-study results and caveats: Higher pretreatment Treg/Th17 ratios tracked higher pretreatment blood clonality.

Concerning this clone: The antigen remains undetermined.

Most PBMC samples had approximately 480 ng input DNA in six replicates. The protocol was immunoSEQ multiplex PCR, while the TCRdb copy is restricted to in-frame clones and leaves out a portion. This table has some 15,000 clones, around two thirds appearing once. Cohort: HPV-negative, locally advanced oral cavity squamous cell carcinoma patients. This clonotype was obtained from a person aged 40 to 85 with oral cavity squamous cell carcinoma. Source: PBMCs, taken before nivolumab (anti-PD-1) treatment.

The CDR3 reads CASSEGVNYGYTF. The CDR3 coding sequence is TGCGCCAGCAGTGAGGGGGTTAACTATGGCTACACCTTC. This chain links TRBV10-1 with TRBJ1-2; D not resolved. CDR1 and CDR2 (germline): WNHNN, SYGVQD (reference sequence). The CDR3 sequence is 13 residues long. Trimming took off 2 bases at V and 1 base at J, with 5 bases between the two ends.